Reported below is one TCR beta chain. Its antigen is still unknown. Between the trimmed V and J ends, which lost 7 bases and 2 bases, there was a span of 8 bases. Germline V gene lookup returns CDR1 SNHLY and CDR2 FYNNEI. This CDR3 comprises 12 residues. Assay: immunoSEQ multiplex PCR; the TCRdb copy retains only in-frame clones and omits some. The repertoire has about 680,000 clones, about 90% of them found once; the top ten carry roughly 1.5%. Described treatment: 15 to 20 received Ad26.COV2.S at low or high dose, single or two shots; five or six received placebo; per-sample allocation not given. Specimen acquisition occurred on day 63 following the initial vaccine or placebo injection. These data come from a study of Ad26.COV2.S vaccination and SARS-CoV-2 variants. Study-wide points: Vaccine and placebo recipients had comparable breadth of non-spike TCRs.

V usage is TRBV2 and J usage is TRBJ1-1; no clear D. The sequencing used peripheral blood, collected in a trial of Ad26.COV2.S vaccine versus placebo. The receptor comes from a person between 18 and 65 years old who received the Ad26.COV2.S COVID-19 vaccine or a placebo. For the CDR3, the DNA is TGTGCCAGCACCCCCCAAAACACTGAAGCTTTCTTT. This encodes CASTPQNTEAFF.